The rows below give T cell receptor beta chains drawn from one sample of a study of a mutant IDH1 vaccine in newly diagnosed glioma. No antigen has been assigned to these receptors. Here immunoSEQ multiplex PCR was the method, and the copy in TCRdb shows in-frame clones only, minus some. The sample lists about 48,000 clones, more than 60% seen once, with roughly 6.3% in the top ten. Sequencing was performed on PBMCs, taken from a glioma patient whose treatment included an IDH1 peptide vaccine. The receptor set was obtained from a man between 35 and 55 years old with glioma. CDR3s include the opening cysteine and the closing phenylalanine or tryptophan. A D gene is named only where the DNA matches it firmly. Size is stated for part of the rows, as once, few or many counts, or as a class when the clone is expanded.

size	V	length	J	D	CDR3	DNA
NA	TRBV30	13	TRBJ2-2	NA	CAWSVQSTGELFF	TGTGCCTGGAGTGTACAGTCCACCGGGGAGCTGTTTTTT
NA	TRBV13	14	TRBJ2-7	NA	CASSLEGYSYEQYF	TGTGCCAGCAGCTTAGAAGGTTATTCCTACGAGCAGTACTTC
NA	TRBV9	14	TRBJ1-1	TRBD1	CASSAGGGGTEAFF	TGTGCCAGCAGCGCAGGGGGCGGCGGAACTGAAGCTTTCTTT
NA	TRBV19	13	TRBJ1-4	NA	CASLGPTNEKLFF	TGTGCCAGTTTGGGGCCAACTAATGAAAAACTGTTTTTT
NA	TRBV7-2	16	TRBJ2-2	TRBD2	CASSWTSGGNTGELFF	TGTGCCAGCAGCTGGACTAGCGGGGGTAACACCGGGGAGCTGTTTTTT
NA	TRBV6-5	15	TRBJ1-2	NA	CASSYTLGAGYGYTF	TGTGCCAGCAGTTATACCTTGGGGGCGGGGTATGGCTACACCTTC
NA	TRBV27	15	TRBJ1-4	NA	CASRVHSRRGEKLFF	TGTGCCAGCAGAGTTCACAGCAGGCGGGGGGAAAAACTGTTTTTT
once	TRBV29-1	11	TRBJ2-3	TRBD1	CSVRGPDTQYF	TGCAGCGTGAGGGGGCCAGATACGCAGTATTTT
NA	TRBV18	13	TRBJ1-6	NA	CASSPLSDSPLHF	TGTGCCAGCTCACCACTGTCGGATTCACCCCTCCACTTT
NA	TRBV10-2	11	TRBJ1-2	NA	CASSGGDGYTF	TGCGCCAGCAGTGGGGGAGATGGCTACACCTTC
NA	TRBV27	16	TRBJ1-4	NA	CASSLGERASNEKLFF	TGTGCCAGCAGTTTGGGGGAGAGGGCCTCAAATGAAAAACTGTTTTTT
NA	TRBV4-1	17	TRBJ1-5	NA	CASSQGQGLYSNQPQHF	TGCGCCAGCAGCCAGGGGCAGGGACTCTATAGCAATCAGCCCCAGCATTTT
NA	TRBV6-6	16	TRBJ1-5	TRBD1	CASSYSTGQGHQPQHF	TGTGCCAGCAGTTACTCGACTGGACAGGGTCATCAGCCCCAGCATTTT
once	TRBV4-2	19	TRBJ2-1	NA	CASSQVSSFARPTYNEQFF	TGTGCCAGCAGCCAAGTATCATCCTTCGCGAGACCTACCTACAATGAGCAGTTCTTC
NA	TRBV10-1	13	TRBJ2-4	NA	CASSDSPENIQYF	TGCGCCAGCAGTGATTCGCCCGAAAACATTCAGTACTTC
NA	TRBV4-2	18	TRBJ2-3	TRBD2	CASSPQPGTSGGAHTQYF	TGTGCCAGCAGCCCGCAACCCGGGACTAGCGGGGGGGCACATACGCAGTATTTT
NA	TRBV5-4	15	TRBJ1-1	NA	CARPSGRQNGAEAFF	TGTGCCAGGCCCAGCGGGAGGCAGAATGGCGCTGAAGCTTTCTTT
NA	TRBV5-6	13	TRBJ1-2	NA	CASSWTENDGYTF	TGTGCCAGCAGCTGGACAGAAAACGATGGCTACACCTTC
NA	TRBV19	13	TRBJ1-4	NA	CATADTTNEKLFF	TGTGCCACCGCAGACACAACTAATGAAAAACTGTTTTTT
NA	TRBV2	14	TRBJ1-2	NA	CASRKDLGTHGYTF	TGTGCCAGCAGGAAAGACCTCGGAACCCATGGCTACACCTTC
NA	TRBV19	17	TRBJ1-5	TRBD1	CASSPETGRIGNQPQHF	TGTGCCAGTAGTCCGGAGACAGGGAGGATCGGCAATCAGCCCCAGCATTTT
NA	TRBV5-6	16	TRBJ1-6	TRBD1	CASSLRDRPYNSPLHF	TGTGCCAGCAGCTTGAGGGACAGGCCCTATAATTCACCCCTCCACTTT
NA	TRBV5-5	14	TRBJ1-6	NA	CASSQARMGSPLHF	TGTGCCAGCAGCCAAGCCCGTATGGGTTCACCCCTCCACTTT
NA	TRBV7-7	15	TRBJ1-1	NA	CASSPLGGADTEAFF	TGTGCCAGCAGCCCCCTGGGGGGGGCTGACACTGAAGCTTTCTTT
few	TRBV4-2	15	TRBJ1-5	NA	CASSQDSQRNQPQHF	TGTGCCAGCAGCCAAGACTCCCAGCGCAATCAGCCCCAGCATTTT
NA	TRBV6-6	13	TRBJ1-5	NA	CASKWEGNQPQHF	TGTGCCAGCAAGTGGGAGGGCAATCAGCCCCAGCATTTT
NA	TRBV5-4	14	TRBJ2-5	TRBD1	CASSPTTGQETQYF	TGTGCCAGCAGCCCGACGACAGGGCAAGAGACCCAGTACTTC
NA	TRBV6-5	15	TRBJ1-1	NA	CASSLLTPQNTEAFF	TGTGCCAGCAGTCTACTGACACCTCAGAACACTGAAGCTTTCTTT
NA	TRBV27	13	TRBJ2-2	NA	CASSYQNTGELFF	TGTGCCAGCAGTTACCAGAACACCGGGGAGCTGTTTTTT
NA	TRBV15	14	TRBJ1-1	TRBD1	CATSGDRGNTEAFF	TGTGCCACCAGCGGCGACAGGGGGAACACTGAAGCTTTCTTT
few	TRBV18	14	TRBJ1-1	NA	CASSPQTANTEAFF	TGTGCCAGCTCACCACAAACGGCCAACACTGAAGCTTTCTTT
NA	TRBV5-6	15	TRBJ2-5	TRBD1	CASSSWDRGIETQYF	TGTGCCAGCAGCTCCTGGGACAGGGGAATTGAGACCCAGTACTTC
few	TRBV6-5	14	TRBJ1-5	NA	CASSYTGLNQPQHF	TGTGCCAGCAGTTACACAGGGCTCAATCAGCCCCAGCATTTT
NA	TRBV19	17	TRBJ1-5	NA	CASSMGRAPYSNQPQHF	TGTGCCAGTAGTATGGGCCGGGCCCCATATAGCAATCAGCCCCAGCATTTT
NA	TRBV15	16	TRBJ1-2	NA	CATSRGGGDSWGGYTF	TGTGCCACCAGCAGAGGCGGGGGCGATAGTTGGGGTGGCTACACCTTC
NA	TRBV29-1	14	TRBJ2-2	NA	CSVNPQAGGGELFF	TGCAGCGTTAATCCCCAGGCTGGAGGCGGGGAGCTGTTTTTT
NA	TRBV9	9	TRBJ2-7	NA	CASGGEQYF	TGTGCCAGCGGAGGCGAGCAGTACTTC
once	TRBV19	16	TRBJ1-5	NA	CASSMASRAGNQPQHF	TGTGCCAGTAGTATGGCCAGCAGGGCTGGCAATCAGCCCCAGCATTTT
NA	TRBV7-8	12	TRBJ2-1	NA	CASSLEGRRGFF	TGTGCCAGCAGCTTAGAAGGGCGGAGGGGGTTCTTC
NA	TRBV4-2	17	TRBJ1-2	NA	CASSRRDLQGGNYGYTF	TGTGCCAGCAGCCGCCGGGACCTACAGGGTGGTAACTATGGCTACACCTTC
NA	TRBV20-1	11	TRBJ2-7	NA	CSAKLVREQYF	TGCAGTGCCAAACTAGTGCGGGAGCAGTACTTC
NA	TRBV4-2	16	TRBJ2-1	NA	CASSQDSSLAGNEQFF	TGTGCCAGCAGCCAAGATTCGTCCCTGGCCGGCAATGAGCAGTTCTTC
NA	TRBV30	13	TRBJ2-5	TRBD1	CAWDTGGAETQYF	TGTGCCTGGGATACAGGGGGCGCGGAGACCCAGTACTTC
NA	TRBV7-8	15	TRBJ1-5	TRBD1	CASSPSSGGYQPQHF	TGTGCCAGCAGCCCTAGTTCAGGGGGATATCAGCCCCAGCATTTT
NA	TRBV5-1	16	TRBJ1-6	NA	CASSLEGGSYNSPLHF	TGCGCCAGCAGCTTGGAAGGAGGGAGTTATAATTCACCCCTCCACTTT
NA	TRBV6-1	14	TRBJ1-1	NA	CASSEISRAVQAFF	TGTGCCAGCAGTGAAATCTCTAGGGCGGTTCAAGCTTTCTTT
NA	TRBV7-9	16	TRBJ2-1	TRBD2	CASSPRGIAGGNEQFF	TGTGCCAGCAGCCCCAGGGGGATAGCGGGGGGAAATGAGCAGTTCTTC